This paragraph reports one T cell receptor beta chain. Its target is unknown. The data derive from a study of cytomegalovirus exposure and HLA in healthy donors. Study outcomes and limitations: The availability of immune exposure information extended only to CMV serostatus. TRBV6-2, TRBV6-3 and some other V segments were excluded as indistinguishable.

V shed 3 bases and J shed 3 bases, with 12 bases lying between them. Germline V gives CDR1 LNHDA, CDR2 SQIVND (reference sequence). The CDR3 runs to 15 residues. The PCR contained 60 Vbeta and 13 Jbeta primers. Repertoires were generated with immunoSEQ multiplex PCR, while TCRdb's copy carries only in-frame clones and drops some. The sample holds about 160,000 clones, about 80% seen once. The V call is TRBV19, the J call TRBJ1-5; the D gene is possibly TRBD1 (6 bases). The source is a man aged 18 to 29 in good health and CMV-seropositive. Sequencing input: PBMCs. CDR3 nucleotide sequence: TGTGCCAGTAGTATGGGTGGACAGTCCAATCAGCCCCAGCATTTT. Amino acid sequence: CASSMGGQSNQPQHF.